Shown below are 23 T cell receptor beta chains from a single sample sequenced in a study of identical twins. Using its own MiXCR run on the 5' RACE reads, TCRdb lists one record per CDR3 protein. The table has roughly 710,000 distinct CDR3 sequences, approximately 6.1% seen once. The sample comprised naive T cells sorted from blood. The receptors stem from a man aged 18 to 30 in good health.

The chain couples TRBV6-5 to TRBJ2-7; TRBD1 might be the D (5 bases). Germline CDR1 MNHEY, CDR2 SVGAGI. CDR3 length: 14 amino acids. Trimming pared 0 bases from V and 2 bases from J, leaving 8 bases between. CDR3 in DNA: TGTGCCAGCAGTTACTCGCAGGGAACCTACGAGCAGTACTTC. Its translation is CASSYSQGTYEQYF.

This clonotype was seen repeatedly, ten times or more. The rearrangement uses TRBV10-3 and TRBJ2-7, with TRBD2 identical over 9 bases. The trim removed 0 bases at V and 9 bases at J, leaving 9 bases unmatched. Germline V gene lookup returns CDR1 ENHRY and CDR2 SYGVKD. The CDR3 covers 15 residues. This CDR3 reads CAISESFSGRLGQYV. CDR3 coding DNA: TGTGCCATCAGTGAGTCTTTCAGCGGGAGGTTAGGGCAGTACGTC.

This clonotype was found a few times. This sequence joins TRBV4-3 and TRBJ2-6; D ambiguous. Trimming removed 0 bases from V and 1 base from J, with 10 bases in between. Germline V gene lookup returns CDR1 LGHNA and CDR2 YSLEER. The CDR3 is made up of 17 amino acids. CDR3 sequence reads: CASSQDPSPSGANVLTF. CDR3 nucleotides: TGCGCCAGCAGCCAAGATCCGTCCCCGTCTGGGGCCAACGTCCTGACTTTC.

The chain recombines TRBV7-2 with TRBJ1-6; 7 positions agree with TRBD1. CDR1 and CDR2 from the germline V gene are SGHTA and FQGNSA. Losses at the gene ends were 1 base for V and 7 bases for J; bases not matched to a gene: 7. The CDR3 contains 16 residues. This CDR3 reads CASSLEGRGRNSPLHF. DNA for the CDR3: TGTGCCAGCAGCTTAGAGGGGAGGGGGCGCAATTCACCCCTCCACTTT.

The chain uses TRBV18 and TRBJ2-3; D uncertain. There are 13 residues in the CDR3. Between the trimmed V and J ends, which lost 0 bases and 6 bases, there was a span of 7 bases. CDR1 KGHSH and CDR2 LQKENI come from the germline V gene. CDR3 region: CASSPPTEDTQYF. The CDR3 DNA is TGTGCCAGCTCACCACCGACGGAGGATACGCAGTATTTT.

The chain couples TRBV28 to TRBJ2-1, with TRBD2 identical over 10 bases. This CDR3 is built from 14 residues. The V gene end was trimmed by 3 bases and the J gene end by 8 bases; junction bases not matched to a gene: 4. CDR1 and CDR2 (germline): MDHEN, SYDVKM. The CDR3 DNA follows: TGTGCCAGCAGTTTCCTAGCGGGAGTGTATGAGCAGTTCTTC. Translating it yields CASSFLAGVYEQFF.

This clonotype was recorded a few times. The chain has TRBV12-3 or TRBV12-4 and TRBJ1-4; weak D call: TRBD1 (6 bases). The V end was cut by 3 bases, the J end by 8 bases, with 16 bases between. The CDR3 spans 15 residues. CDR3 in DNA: TGTGCCAGCAGTTTTGAGGGACACGTAGAGGAAAAACTGTTTTTT. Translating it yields CASSFEGHVEEKLFF.

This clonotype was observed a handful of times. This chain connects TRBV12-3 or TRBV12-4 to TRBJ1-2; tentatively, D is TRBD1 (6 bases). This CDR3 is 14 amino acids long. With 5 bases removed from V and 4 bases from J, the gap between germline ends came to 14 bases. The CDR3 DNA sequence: TGTGCCAGCAGTAACCGGGACAACAGCTATGGCTACACCTTC. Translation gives CASSNRDNSYGYTF.

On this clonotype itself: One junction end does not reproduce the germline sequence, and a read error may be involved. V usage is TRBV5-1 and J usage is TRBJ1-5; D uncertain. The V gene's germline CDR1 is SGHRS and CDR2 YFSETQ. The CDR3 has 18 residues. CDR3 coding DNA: TGCGCCAGCAGCTTGTTTGTATTGCGGGGAAATAGCAATCAGCCCCAGCAATTT. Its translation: CASSLFVLRGNSNQPQQF.

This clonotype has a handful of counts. The DNA for the CDR3 is TGTGCCAGCAGCTCCCTCGACAGGACCTACGAGCAGTACGTC. Protein product: CASSSLDRTYEQYV. This chain connects TRBV5-6 to TRBJ2-7; maybe TRBD1 (6 bases). V lost 3 bases to trimming and J lost 2 bases, with 12 bases between them. CDR1 and CDR2 from the germline V gene are SGHDT and YYEEEE. The CDR3 covers 14 residues.

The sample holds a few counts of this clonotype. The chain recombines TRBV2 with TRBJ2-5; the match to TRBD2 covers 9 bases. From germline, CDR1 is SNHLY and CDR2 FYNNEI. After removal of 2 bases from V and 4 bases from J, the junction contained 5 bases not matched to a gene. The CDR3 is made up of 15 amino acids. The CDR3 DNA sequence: TGTGCCAGCAGTGAAATTGGTAGCGGGAGAGAGACCCAGTACTTC. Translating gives CASSEIGSGRETQYF.

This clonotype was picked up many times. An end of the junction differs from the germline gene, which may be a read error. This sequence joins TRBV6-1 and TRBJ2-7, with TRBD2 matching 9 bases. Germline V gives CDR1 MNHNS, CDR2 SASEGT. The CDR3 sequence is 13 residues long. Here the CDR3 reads CASSGGASGNVNF. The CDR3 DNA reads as TGTGCCAGCAGTGGAGGGGCTAGCGGGAATGTGAACTTC.

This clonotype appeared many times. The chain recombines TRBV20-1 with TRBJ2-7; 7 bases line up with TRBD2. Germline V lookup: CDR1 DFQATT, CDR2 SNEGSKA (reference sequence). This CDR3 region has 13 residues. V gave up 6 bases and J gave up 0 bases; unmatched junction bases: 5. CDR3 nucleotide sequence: TGCAGTGCGGCAAGCGGGACCTCCTACGAGCAGTACGTC. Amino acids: CSAASGTSYEQYV.

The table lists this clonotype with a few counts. The CDR3 here is CATSVGTSSYEQYF. Here the CDR3 DNA reads TGTGCCACCAGTGTCGGGACAAGCTCCTACGAGCAGTACTTC. The chain couples TRBV15 to TRBJ2-7; D is perhaps TRBD1 (6 bases). V lost 6 bases to trimming and J lost 0 bases, with 12 bases between them. The CDR3 has 14 residues. Per the germline V gene, CDR1 is LNHNV and CDR2 is YYDKDF (reference sequence).

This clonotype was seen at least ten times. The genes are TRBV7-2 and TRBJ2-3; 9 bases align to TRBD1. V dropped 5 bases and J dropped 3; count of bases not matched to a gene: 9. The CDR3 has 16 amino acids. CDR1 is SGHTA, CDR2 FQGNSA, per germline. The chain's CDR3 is CASSTGTGISTDTQYF. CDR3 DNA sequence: TGTGCCAGCAGCACCGGGACAGGGATCAGTACAGATACGCAGTATTTT.

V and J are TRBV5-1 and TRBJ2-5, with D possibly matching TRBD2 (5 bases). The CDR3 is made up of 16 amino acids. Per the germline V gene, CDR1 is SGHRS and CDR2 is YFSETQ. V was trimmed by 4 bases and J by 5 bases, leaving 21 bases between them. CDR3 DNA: TGCGCCAGCAGCACCCAAAGCCCTAGCCGTGAGGAGACCCAGTACTTC. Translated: CASSTQSPSREETQYF.

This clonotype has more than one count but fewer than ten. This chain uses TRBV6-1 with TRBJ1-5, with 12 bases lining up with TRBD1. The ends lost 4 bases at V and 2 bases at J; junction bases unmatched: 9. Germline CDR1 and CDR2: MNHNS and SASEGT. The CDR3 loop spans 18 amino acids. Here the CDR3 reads CASSGWGQGAPGNQPQHF. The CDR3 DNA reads TGTGCCAGCAGTGGATGGGGACAGGGGGCGCCGGGCAATCAGCCCCAGCATTTT.

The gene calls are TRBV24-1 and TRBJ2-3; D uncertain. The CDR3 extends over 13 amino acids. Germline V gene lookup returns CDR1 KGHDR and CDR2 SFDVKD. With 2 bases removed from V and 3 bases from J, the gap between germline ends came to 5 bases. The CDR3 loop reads CATSDSQTDTQYF. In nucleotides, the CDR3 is TGTGCCACCAGTGATTCCCAAACAGATACGCAGTATTTT.

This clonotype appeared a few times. For the CDR3, the DNA is TGTGCCAGCAGCTTGGAGGCGGGGTTTCAGCCCCAGCATTTT. It encodes CASSLEAGFQPQHF. This sequence joins TRBV5-8 and TRBJ1-5; no definite D call. The ends were cut back, 0 bases at V and 6 bases at J, with 10 bases in the middle. Germline CDR1 is SGHTS and CDR2 is YDEGEE. The CDR3 length is 14 residues.

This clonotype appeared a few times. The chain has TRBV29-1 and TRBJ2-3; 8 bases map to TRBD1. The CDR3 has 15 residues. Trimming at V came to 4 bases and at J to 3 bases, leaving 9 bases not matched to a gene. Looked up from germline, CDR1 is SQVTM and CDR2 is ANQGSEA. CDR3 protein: CSVGPGQAVTDTQYF. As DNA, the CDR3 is TGCAGCGTTGGCCCGGGACAGGCGGTAACAGATACGCAGTATTTT.

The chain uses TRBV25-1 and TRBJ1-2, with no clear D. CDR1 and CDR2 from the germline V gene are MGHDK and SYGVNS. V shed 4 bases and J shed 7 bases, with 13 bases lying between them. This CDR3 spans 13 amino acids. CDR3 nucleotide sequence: TGTGCCAGCAGTGTTAGTCTCGCCACTGGCTACACCTTC. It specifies CASSVSLATGYTF.

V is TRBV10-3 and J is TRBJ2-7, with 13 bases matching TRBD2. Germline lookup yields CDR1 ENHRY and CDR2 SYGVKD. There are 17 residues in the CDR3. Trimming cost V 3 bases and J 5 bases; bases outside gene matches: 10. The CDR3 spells CAISESMGLAGSHEQYF. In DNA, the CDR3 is TGTGCCATCAGTGAAAGTATGGGACTAGCGGGAAGCCACGAGCAGTACTTC.

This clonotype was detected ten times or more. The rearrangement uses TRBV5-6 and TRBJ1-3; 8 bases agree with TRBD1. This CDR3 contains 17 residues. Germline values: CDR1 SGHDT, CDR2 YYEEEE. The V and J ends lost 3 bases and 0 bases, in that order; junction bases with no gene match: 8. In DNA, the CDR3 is TGTGCCAGCAGCTCCCCAGGGGGCCCTCCCTCTGGAAACACCATATATTTT. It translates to CASSSPGGPPSGNTIYF.